These T cell receptor beta chains were read from a single sample in a study of T cell responses to AZD1222 COVID-19 vaccine. The data were produced by immunoSEQ multiplex PCR, yet TCRdb's version contains in-frame clones alone and is incomplete. The sample comprises 95,000 to 150,000 clones, 70% to 90% of which are singletons, and approximately 8.4% rests with the top ten. The specimen comprised peripheral blood, sampled on day 0 of AZD1222 vaccination. The source of these receptors is an adult in good health. Both conserved end residues are part of each CDR3. The D gene is left open where the match is weak. Size is stated for part of the rows, as once, few or many counts, or as a class when the clone is expanded.

V gene	clone size	J gene	D gene	CDR3 DNA	CDR3 protein
TRBV4-1	.	TRBJ1-1	TRBD1	TGCGCCAGCAGCCAACAGGGGGCGATGAACACTGAAGCTTTCTTT	CASSQQGAMNTEAFF
TRBV29-1	.	TRBJ1-2	TRBD1	TGCAGCGTTGAAGAGGGGACAGTCTATGGCTACACCTTC	CSVEEGTVYGYTF
TRBV27	.	TRBJ1-5	TRBD1	TGTGCCAGCAGTTTAGGAGGGGGCTGGCAGCCCCAGCATTTT	CASSLGGGWQPQHF
TRBV7-8	.	TRBJ2-7	TRBD1	TGTGCCAGCAGCCCAGGCCGTGGACAGGCTAGGGACTACGAGCAGTACTTC	CASSPGRGQARDYEQYF
TRBV5-1	once	TRBJ2-1	TRBD2	TGCGCCAGCAGATCCTCAGCGGGAGGATACAATGAGCAGTTCTTC	CASRSSAGGYNEQFF
TRBV5-1	once	TRBJ2-5	.	TGCGCCAGCAGCTCCCGTACGGAGGCCCGCCCGCAAGAGACCCAGTACTTC	CASSSRTEARPQETQYF
TRBV7-6	.	TRBJ2-5	.	TGTGCCAGCAGCTTAGCGAACCGGATTCGAGAGACCCAGTACTTC	CASSLANRIRETQYF
TRBV6-5	once	TRBJ1-5	TRBD1	TGTGCCAGCAGCAGAGACAGGGGCAATCAGCCCCAGCATTTT	CASSRDRGNQPQHF
TRBV4-2	.	TRBJ2-1	.	TGTGCCAGCAGCCCTCAAGTCCAGGGGCATGAGCAGTTCTTC	CASSPQVQGHEQFF
TRBV7-9	few	TRBJ1-1	TRBD1	TGTGCCAGCAGCTACCCGGGACAGGGGTTTACTGAAGCTTTCTTT	CASSYPGQGFTEAFF
TRBV4-1	.	TRBJ2-1	TRBD2	TGCGCCAGCAGCCATCGGCTGACTAGCGGGGGGGGTTTCTACAATGAGCAGTTCTTC	CASSHRLTSGGGFYNEQFF
TRBV30	.	TRBJ1-1	.	TGTGCCTGGATCCCGGGTCTCATGAACACTGAAGCTTTCTTT	CAWIPGLMNTEAFF
TRBV5-1	.	TRBJ1-2	TRBD1	TGCGCCAGCAGCACCGCGGGACAGGGTTATGGCTACACCTTC	CASSTAGQGYGYTF
TRBV28	few	TRBJ1-1	.	TGTGCCAGCAGGACGGGGACCGAAGCTTTCTTT	CASRTGTEAFF
TRBV6-6	.	TRBJ1-2	TRBD1	TGTGCCAGCAGTAACTCGGGACAGGGAGGCTATGGCTACACCTTC	CASSNSGQGGYGYTF
TRBV7-6	.	TRBJ2-1	.	TGTGCCAGCAGCTGGGGACCGAGCTCCTACAATGAGCAGTTCTTC	CASSWGPSSYNEQFF
TRBV5-1	.	TRBJ1-1	.	TGCGCCAGCAGCTCACAGGGCTTGAACACTGAAGCTTTCTTT	CASSSQGLNTEAFF
TRBV30	.	TRBJ1-5	.	TGTGCCTGGAGTGTAACCAACAATCAGCCCCAGCATTTT	CAWSVTNNQPQHF
TRBV30	once	TRBJ2-5	TRBD2	TGTGCCTGGAGTGGGACTAGCCAAGAGACCCAGTACTTC	CAWSGTSQETQYF
TRBV19	.	TRBJ2-7	.	TGTGCCAGTAGCGGGATCCCCTACGAGCAGTACTTC	CASSGIPYEQYF
TRBV28	.	TRBJ1-2	TRBD1	TGTGCCAGCAGTTTGAACGAGGGACAGAATTTGGCAACTTTCTTC	CASSLNEGQNLATFF
TRBV7-9	.	TRBJ1-1	TRBD1	TGTGCCAGCAGCTACCTGACAGGGGTGAACACTGAAGCTTTCTTT	CASSYLTGVNTEAFF
TRBV27	.	TRBJ2-2	.	TGTGCCAGCAGTTTAAGTCGGCCCCTCACCGGGGAGCTGTTTTTT	CASSLSRPLTGELFF